This T cell receptor beta chain was sequenced for a study of human T cells and chemical hapten exposure. Specified time point: pre-sensitization, week 0. Indicated treatment: therapeutic diphenylcyclopropenone sensitization with weekly scalp DPC. Each CDR3 protein is one row after TCRdb ran MiXCR on the RACE reads. Of over 300,000 distinct CDR3 sequences in the sample, around 5.5% were seen once. V lost 10 bases, J lost 8 bases, and 8 bases stayed unmatched. Per germline, CDR1 MNHEY and CDR2 SVGAGI. This CDR3 has 12 amino acids. Ten or more counts support this clonotype. The input for sequencing was whole blood, taken in connection with sensitization to the hapten diphenylcyclopropenone (DPC). The V gene is TRBV6-5, the J gene TRBJ2-1; the match to TRBD1 covers 7 bases. This receptor was taken from a woman in her forties or fifties with alopecia areata. Some clones in this sample may be carry-over from other donors' samples. CDR3 loop: CATRVRGHEQFF. In nucleotides, the CDR3 is TGTGCCACCAGGGTTAGGGGGCATGAGCAGTTCTTC.